Below are 27 T cell receptor beta chains sequenced from a single sample in a study of blood T cells in healthy people across ages (dated by TCRdb to the mid-2010s). To prepare the library, 5' RACE was applied. Sequencing instrument: Illumina HiSeq 2500. A second 7 to 11 cycle PCR used a sample-barcoded 5' primer and a J-beta primer mix. TCRdb cleaned the public reads at Q25 with fastp, built clones with MiXCR and kept in-frame beta chains. Each CDR3 protein appears once, grouped with its most common genes and DNA. A total of about 650,000 distinct CDR3 sequences appear in this sample, more than 45% of them only once. The leading ten clones occupy roughly 14% of the sample. Sequencing input: blood. The receptors derive from a woman older than 75 in good health.

This chain links TRBV29-1 with TRBJ2-4; no reliable D call. Trimming pared 5 bases from V and 0 bases from J, leaving 11 bases between. From germline, CDR1 is SQVTM and CDR2 ANQGSEA. The CDR3 extends over 14 amino acids. The CDR3 DNA follows: TGCAGCGTTCGGCTCCTACTAGCCAAAAACATTCAGTACTTC. This translates into CSVRLLLAKNIQYF.

This chain connects TRBV18 to TRBJ2-1; 14 bases are a match to TRBD2. V gave up 0 bases and J gave up 4 bases; unmatched junction bases: 2. The length of the CDR3 is 17 residues. Germline V gene lookup returns CDR1 KGHSH and CDR2 LQKENI. The CDR3 DNA is TGTGCCAGCTCACCACCGGGGACTAGCGGGGGTTACAATGAGCAGTTCTTC. Amino acids: CASSPPGTSGGYNEQFF.

V usage is TRBV18 and J usage is TRBJ2-7; D may be TRBD1 or TRBD2 (5 bases each). The CDR3 extends over 16 amino acids. Germline lookup yields CDR1 KGHSH and CDR2 LQKENI. Trimming took 2 bases from V and 0 from J, leaving 14 bases between them. CDR3 protein: CASSPGGRGSSYEQYF. The CDR3 DNA reads TGTGCCAGCTCACCAGGAGGTCGGGGCAGCTCCTACGAGCAGTACTTC.

This clonotype was seen a few times. A much larger clone lies one base from this, so it may be a read error. The chain employs TRBV27 and TRBJ2-7; 9 bases match TRBD1. Germline V CDR1 and CDR2: MNHEY, SMNVEV (reference sequence). CDR3 length equals 16 residues. The DNA for the CDR3 is TGTGCCGGCAGTTTATCCTTGACAGGGGGGACCTACGAGCAGTACTTC. Amino acid sequence: CAGSLSLTGGTYEQYF.

This clonotype was seen many times. The genes are TRBV10-3 and TRBJ1-6; D is unclear. Germline V gene sequence: CDR1 ENHRY, CDR2 SYGVKD. V lost 4 bases to trimming and J lost 7 bases, with 14 bases between them. This CDR3 region has 15 residues. The CDR3 nucleotides are TGTGCCATCAGTGCGGGAACGGGCCGCAATTCACCCCTCCACTTT. Translated: CAISAGTGRNSPLHF.

The V call is TRBV29-1, the J call TRBJ2-3, with D unclear. The ends were cut back, 0 bases at V and 0 bases at J, with 7 bases in the middle. CDR3 length equals 14 residues. From germline, CDR1 is SQVTM and CDR2 ANQGSEA. CDR3 loop: CSVEDLESTDTQYF. The CDR3 nucleotides are TGCAGCGTTGAAGATCTTGAGAGCACAGATACGCAGTATTTT.

This clonotype was seen many times. V is TRBV7-8 and J is TRBJ1-2; no firm D call. The CDR3 is made up of 12 amino acids. The V gene lost 1 base and the J gene lost 4 bases, with 4 bases spanning the gap. Germline values: CDR1 SGHVS, CDR2 FQNEAQ. The CDR3 sequence is CASSLGFYGYTF. CDR3 DNA sequence: TGTGCCAGCAGCTTAGGTTTCTATGGCTACACCTTC.

There are many counts of this clonotype. As DNA, the CDR3 is TGCAGTGCCCGGGACAGCGGAAGCAATCAGCCCCAGCATTTT. It is translated as CSARDSGSNQPQHF. The chain carries TRBV20-1 and TRBJ1-5; 7 positions agree with TRBD1. This CDR3 is 14 amino acids long. CDR1 and CDR2 (germline): DFQATT, SNEGSKA (reference sequence). Unmatched junction bases numbered 6, after V lost 6 bases and J lost 1 base.

The V and J genes are TRBV20-1 and TRBJ2-7; the D is unclear. The CDR3 loop spans 12 amino acids. The V and J ends lost 2 bases and 7 bases respectively, with 12 bases between them. Germline CDR1 DFQATT, CDR2 SNEGSKA (reference sequence). For the CDR3, the DNA is TGCAGTGCTAGAAGGGTGTACAATGAGCAGTACTTC. Translation: CSARRVYNEQYF.

J is TRBJ2-1 and V is TRBV5-1; 9 bases map to TRBD1. Losses at the gene ends were 5 bases for V and 1 base for J; bases not matched to a gene: 4. CDR3 size: 15 residues. Germline values: CDR1 SGHRS, CDR2 YFSETQ. CDR3 residues: CASRRDRVSYNEQFF. CDR3 bases: TGCGCCAGCAGAAGGGACAGGGTTTCCTACAATGAGCAGTTCTTC.

This chain links TRBV20-1 with TRBJ1-6; TRBD1 is a possible D gene (5 bases). This CDR3 is 16 amino acids long. The ends were cut back, 3 bases at V and 0 bases at J, with 12 bases in the middle. Per the germline V gene, CDR1 is DFQATT and CDR2 is SNEGSKA (reference sequence). DNA for the CDR3: TGCAGTGCTAGGGAGGACACGAGCTCCTATAATTCACCCCTCCACTTT. Translating it yields CSAREDTSSYNSPLHF.

This clonotype has a count of ten or more. V gene TRBV7-9 combines with J gene TRBJ2-1, with 9 nucleotides matching TRBD1. V was pared by 3 bases and J by 4 bases, with 10 bases of the junction left unmatched. This CDR3 is 17 amino acids long. CDR1 SEHNR and CDR2 FQNEAQ come from the germline V gene (reference sequence). The CDR3, as DNA: TGTGCCAGCAGCTTCAACAGGGGGCGAGGAGAGTACAATGAGCAGTTCTTC. Its translation is CASSFNRGRGEYNEQFF.

A few counts support this clonotype. The chain is built from TRBV5-1 and TRBJ1-1; possibly TRBD1 for D (5 bases). Trimming took 2 bases from V and 1 from J, leaving 12 bases between them. The germline V gene encodes CDR1 SGHRS and CDR2 YFSETQ. The CDR3 consists of 15 residues. The CDR3 bases are TGCGCCAGCAGCTTAACGGGACGGGAGAACACTGAAGCTTTCTTT. This codes for CASSLTGRENTEAFF.

A word on this clonotype: A much larger clone lies a single base off, so this may be a read error. The chain links TRBV5-1 to TRBJ2-1, with TRBD2 identical over 10 bases. The J segment lost 6 bases and the V segment lost 3 bases, leaving 9 bases of the junction unmatched. CDR3 length equals 16 residues. Germline CDR1 is SGHRS and CDR2 is YFSETQ. The CDR3 bases are TGCGCCAGCAGCTCAAGGACCTCTAGCGGGAGCAATGAGCAGTTCTTC. Translation gives CASSSRTSSGSNEQFF.

The V gene is TRBV15, the J gene TRBJ2-5; TRBD2 might be the D (6 bases). CDR3 length: 14 residues. Germline assignment: CDR1 LNHNV and CDR2 YYDKDF (reference sequence). Between the trimmed V and J ends, which lost 2 bases and 11 bases, there was a span of 18 bases. CDR3 DNA sequence: TGTGCCACCAGCAGAAGCGGGTTCTCCAATGAGCAGTACTTC. It translates to CATSRSGFSNEQYF.

This clonotype was counted at least ten times. The genes are TRBV7-2 and TRBJ2-5; D unresolved. The V and J ends lost 2 bases and 5 bases respectively, with 9 bases between them. The CDR3 is made up of 13 amino acids. From germline, CDR1 is SGHTA and CDR2 FQGNSA. The CDR3 region has the DNA TGTGCCAGCAGCTTAACCCCCTGGGAGACCCAGTACTTC. Translation: CASSLTPWETQYF.

The chain links TRBV27 to TRBJ2-1; a weak D match, TRBD2 (5 bases). Judging by the DNA end, TRBJ2-7 fits better; the J call may be wrong. The germline V gene encodes CDR1 MNHEY and CDR2 SMNVEV (reference sequence). The CDR3 is 16 amino acids. The CDR3 region is CASSSGGFGLYNEQYF. CDR3 bases: TGTGCCAGCAGTTCGGGTGGATTCGGACTCTACAATGAGCAGTACTTC.

V is TRBV12-3 or TRBV12-4 and J is TRBJ2-3; TRBD2 is a possible D gene (6 bases). The germline V and J ends were trimmed by 1 base and 2 bases, with 10 bases remaining between them. CDR3 length: 15 amino acids. The CDR3 reads CASSLGPGLTDTQYF. The CDR3 DNA sequence: TGTGCCAGCAGTTTAGGTCCGGGACTCACAGATACGCAGTATTTT.

The chain carries TRBV2 and TRBJ1-2, with 11 bases lining up with TRBD1. The length of the CDR3 is 14 residues. Germline CDR1 reads SNHLY; CDR2 reads FYNNEI. The junction had 5 bases not matched to a gene; V was cut back by 6 bases and J by 5 bases. The CDR3 region has the DNA TGTGCCAGCAGCCGGACAGGGGGCCTTTATGGCTACACCTTC. It is translated as CASSRTGGLYGYTF.

V usage is TRBV29-1 and J usage is TRBJ2-1; D remains ambiguous. V was cut by 7 bases and J by 8 bases, with 9 bases left in between. This CDR3 contains 10 residues. Germline V CDR1 and CDR2: SQVTM, ANQGSEA. The CDR3 DNA reads TGCAGCGCGGGCCAGCATGAGCAGTTCTTC. This encodes CSAGQHEQFF.

This clonotype was seen a few times. The chain is built from TRBV24-1 and TRBJ1-1; D is undetermined. The CDR3 length is 14 residues. Trimming shortened V by 3 bases and J by 0 bases, and 7 bases separated the two germline ends. From germline, CDR1 is KGHDR and CDR2 SFDVKD. The CDR3 region has the DNA TGTGCCACCAGTGATGGCAGGCTGAACACTGAAGCTTTCTTT. Its translation is CATSDGRLNTEAFF.

This clonotype was recorded at least ten times. The chain combines TRBV12-3 or TRBV12-4 with TRBJ2-7, with 7 bases matching TRBD2. Trimming at V came to 9 bases and at J to 0 bases, leaving 8 bases not matched to a gene. There are 14 residues in the CDR3. The CDR3 here is CASTGEGRSYEQYF. The CDR3 DNA is TGTGCCAGTACGGGGGAGGGTCGCTCCTACGAGCAGTACTTC.

This clonotype was recorded at least ten times. It may be a read error: a sequence one base away is much more abundant. The chain joins TRBV14 to TRBJ2-7; unclear D gene. The germline CDR1 and CDR2 sequences are SGHDN and FVKESK. The V end lost 4 bases, the J end lost 2 bases, and 3 bases lay between the germline ends. The CDR3 spans 11 residues. The CDR3 coding sequence is TGTGCCAGCAGCCTACCCTACGAGCAGTACTTC. Translated: CASSLPYEQYF.

Only a few counts were recorded for this clonotype. The chain joins TRBV10-3 to TRBJ1-2, with D possibly matching TRBD1 (6 bases). Trimming left V 9 bases short and J 2 bases short, with 16 bases between. Germline V gene lookup returns CDR1 ENHRY and CDR2 SYGVKD. The CDR3 consists of 14 residues. The CDR3 loop is CAIKKDGQNYGYTF. CDR3 sequence (DNA): TGTGCCATTAAAAAGGACGGACAGAACTATGGCTACACCTTC.

The chain has TRBV27 and TRBJ2-1, with unresolved D. The ends were cut back, 6 bases at V and 7 bases at J, with 7 bases in the middle. CDR1 and CDR2 (germline): MNHEY, SMNVEV (reference sequence). The CDR3 sequence is 11 residues long. CDR3 sequence reads: CASSQHNEQFF. The CDR3 DNA is TGTGCCAGCAGCCAGCATAATGAGCAGTTCTTC.

Comment on this clonotype: One end of the junction fails to match germline, which may point to a read error. The chain recombines TRBV6-5 with TRBJ1-6; D possibly corresponds to TRBD1 (5 bases). The CDR3 contains 14 residues. Germline V gives CDR1 MNHEY, CDR2 SVGAGI. The CDR3 region is CASRPGTVNSPPHF. Written as DNA, the CDR3 is TGTGCCAGCAGACCCGGGACGGTCAATTCACCCCCCCACTTT.

About this clonotype itself: A clone one base away is much larger, so this may be a read error. V is TRBV20-1 and J is TRBJ2-3, with 7 bases aligning to TRBD1. The CDR3 loop spans 15 amino acids. Germline V gene sequence: CDR1 DFQATT, CDR2 SNEGSKA (reference sequence). CDR3 loop: CSTSHRQGYTDTQYF. In DNA form, the CDR3 reads TGCAGTACTAGTCACCGACAGGGTTACACAGATACGCAGTATTTT.